This TCR beta chain appears in the sequencing data of a study of T cells in Graves' hyperthyroidism and ophthalmopathy. Findings of the study overall: Researchers found most expanded thyroid clonotypes above 0.001 in blood as well.

Using RNA transcripts as the source, TCR beta CDR3 regions were amplified. TCR CDR3 regions were first amplified by RT-PCR with HTBI primers. TCRdb reanalysed the multiplex PCR reads using MiXCR and keeps one entry per CDR3 protein. The sample contains 300,000 to 450,000 distinct CDR3 sequences, approximately 15% of which appear only once. Diagnoses rested on clinical symptoms, serum thyroxine and TRAb, thyroid ultrasound and orbital computed tomography. PBMCs came from roughly 10 ml fresh peripheral blood. The V segment lost 5 bases and the J segment 4 bases; nucleotides outside the gene matches: 6. The germline CDR1 and CDR2 sequences are SGHAT and FQNNGV. The CDR3 contains 15 residues. Many counts were recorded for this clonotype. What it binds is not known.

The V call is TRBV11-2, the J call TRBJ2-7, with 12 bases identical to TRBD1. The sample was blood. The TCR comes from a woman aged 55-69 years with Graves' hyperthyroidism. The CDR3 here is CASSGGTGGVYEQYF. In nucleotides, the CDR3 is TGTGCCAGCAGCGGGGGGACAGGGGGCGTTTACGAGCAGTACTTC.